These 21 T cell receptor beta chains originate from one sample sequenced in a study of blood T cell dynamics during melanoma immunotherapy. Indicated time point: pre-treatment baseline. Clones were sequenced by immunoSEQ multiplex PCR, and TCRdb holds only the in-frame ones, with some missing. The table shows 9,500 to 13,000 clones, with around 90% occurring only once. Sequencing used blood, obtained from a patient treated with checkpoint blockade. Receptor source: a human donor with melanoma.

The J gene is TRBJ1-4, the V gene TRBV15; the D is unclear. The CDR3 has 16 amino acids. In germline, CDR1 is LNHNV, CDR2 YYDKDF (reference sequence). V was clipped by 0 bases and J by 3 bases, with 11 bases between them. The DNA of the CDR3 is TGTGCCACCAGCAGAGATTATCGGGCGGCTAATGAAAAACTGTTTTTT. This sequence encodes CATSRDYRAANEKLFF.

This clone was seen a few times. The gene calls are TRBV6-1 and TRBJ1-5; TRBD1 aligns across 8 bases. Germline V gene lookup returns CDR1 MNHNS and CDR2 SASEGT. The V gene end was trimmed by 3 bases and the J gene end by 4 bases; junction bases not matched to a gene: 8. The CDR3 loop spans 16 amino acids. The CDR3 loop reads CASSDQGARGNQPQHF. CDR3 DNA: TGTGCCAGCAGTGATCAGGGGGCGCGGGGGAATCAGCCCCAGCATTTT.

J is TRBJ2-1 and V is TRBV5-4; 16 nucleotides align to TRBD2. The germline CDR1 and CDR2 sequences are SGHNT and YYREEE (reference sequence). This CDR3 is 16 amino acids long. Germline trimming cut 4 bases from V and 8 bases from J; bases unmatched to any gene: 6. The CDR3 sequence: CASSVGTSGRVDEQFF. CDR3 DNA: TGTGCCAGCAGCGTAGGGACTAGCGGGAGGGTCGATGAGCAGTTCTTC.

This sequence joins TRBV14 and TRBJ1-4, with D unresolved. Germline values: CDR1 SGHDN, CDR2 FVKESK. Trimming left V 0 bases short and J 10 bases short, with 9 bases between. The CDR3 length is 13 residues. CDR3 residues: CASSQDLGVKLFF. As DNA, the CDR3 is TGTGCCAGCAGCCAAGATCTTGGGGTAAAACTGTTTTTT.

The chain recombines TRBV6-5 with TRBJ1-3, with D unresolved. The CDR3 runs 13 residues. Germline values: CDR1 MNHEY, CDR2 SVGAGI. Trimming removed 2 bases from V and 0 bases from J, with 2 bases in between. The CDR3 DNA sequence: TGTGCCAGCAGTTACGACTCTGGAAACACCATATATTTT. Encoded protein: CASSYDSGNTIYF.

This chain uses TRBV18 with TRBJ1-2; D call uncertain. V was cut by 6 bases and J by 4 bases, with 12 bases left in between. CDR1 and CDR2 (germline): KGHSH, LQKENI. CDR3 length equals 13 residues. DNA of the CDR3: TGTGCCAGCTCGAGCCCCGGTAGCTATGGCTACACCTTC. This sequence encodes CASSSPGSYGYTF.

The rearrangement joins TRBV7-9 to TRBJ2-3, with D unclear. The ends were cut back, 1 base at V and 6 bases at J, with 14 bases in the middle. CDR1 is SEHNR, CDR2 FQNEAQ, per germline (reference sequence). This CDR3 spans 15 amino acids. The CDR3 loop is CASSLDGSPIDTQYF. CDR3 DNA sequence: TGTGCCAGCAGCTTAGATGGTAGCCCCATTGATACGCAGTATTTT.

J is TRBJ1-4 and V is TRBV9, with D possibly being TRBD1 (5 bases). The CDR3 contains 14 residues. V was pared by 0 bases and J by 8 bases, with 11 bases between. Germline assignment: CDR1 SGDLS and CDR2 YYNGEE. Here the CDR3 reads CASSVGPGREKLFF. The CDR3 region has the DNA TGTGCCAGCAGCGTAGGCCCGGGACGCGAAAAACTGTTTTTT. The whole variable domain, filled in from reference TRBV9 and TRBJ1-4, reads DSGVTQTPKHLITATGQRVTLRCSPRSGDLSVYWYQQSLDQGLQFLIQYYNGEERAKGNILERFSAQQFPDLHSELNLSSLELGDSALYFCASSVGPGREKLFFGSGTQLSVL.

CDR3 protein: CASKRGMNTEAFF. The CDR3 coding sequence is TGTGCCAGCAAAAGGGGCATGAACACTGAAGCTTTCTTT. This chain links TRBV6-1 with TRBJ1-1, with TRBD1 as a possible D gene (5 bases). Looked up from germline, CDR1 is MNHNS and CDR2 is SASEGT. Trimming took 7 bases from V and 0 from J, leaving 9 bases between them. This CDR3 has 13 amino acids.

This chain's CDR3 is CASSSIGGWLYGYTF. The CDR3 DNA reads TGTGCCAGCAGCTCTATTGGGGGTTGGCTGTATGGCTACACCTTC. This chain links TRBV11-2 with TRBJ1-2; D might be TRBD1 (5 bases). CDR3 length: 15 amino acids. The germline CDR1 and CDR2 sequences are SGHAT and FQNNGV. V shed 4 bases and J shed 5 bases, with 17 bases lying between them.

A single count supports this clone. This chain uses TRBV5-1 with TRBJ2-1; a possible D gene is TRBD2 (6 bases). Trimming cost V 5 bases and J 7 bases, with 13 bases left between them. The CDR3 sequence is 13 residues long. CDR1 is SGHRS and CDR2 is YFSETQ in the germline V gene. The CDR3 here is CASRPEGGNEQFF. The CDR3 coding sequence is TGCGCCAGCAGACCGGAGGGAGGAAATGAGCAGTTCTTC. Full variable domain (missing parts from reference TRBV5-1 and TRBJ2-1): KAGVTQTPRYLIKTRGQQVTLSCSPISGHRSVSWYQQTPGQGLQFLFEYFSETQRNKGNFPGRFSGRQFSNSRSEMNVSTLELGDSALYLCASRPEGGNEQFFGPGTRLTVL.

The rearrangement uses TRBV5-1 and TRBJ1-2, with D unresolved. V was clipped by 4 bases and J by 4 bases, with 8 bases between them. Germline loops: CDR1 SGHRS, CDR2 YFSETQ. The CDR3 covers 12 residues. The CDR3 DNA sequence: TGCGCCAGCAGCGCGGACGGCTATGGCTACACCTTC. Its protein is CASSADGYGYTF.

V usage is TRBV30 and J usage is TRBJ1-1, with a tentative D call TRBD1 (5 bases). The germline V and J ends were trimmed by 5 bases and 1 base, with 8 bases remaining between them. CDR3 length: 12 residues. Germline loops: CDR1 GTSNPN, CDR2 SVGIG (reference sequence). CDR3 region: CAWGRENTEAFF. DNA of the CDR3: TGTGCCTGGGGCAGGGAGAACACTGAAGCTTTCTTT.

J is TRBJ2-2 and V is TRBV9; no clear D gene. The V gene's germline CDR1 is SGDLS and CDR2 YYNGEE. V lost 2 bases to trimming and J lost 0 bases, with 5 bases between them. The CDR3 sequence is 14 residues long. CDR3 residues: CASSVYANTGELFF. CDR3 bases: TGTGCCAGCAGCGTCTACGCGAACACCGGGGAGCTGTTTTTT.

This chain connects TRBV30 to TRBJ1-5; possible D gene TRBD1, 5 bases. V was clipped by 5 bases and J by 2 bases, with 10 bases between them. This CDR3 contains 13 residues. Germline V gene lookup returns CDR1 GTSNPN and CDR2 SVGIG (reference sequence). Here the CDR3 reads CAWGRDGNQPQHF. CDR3 coding DNA: TGTGCCTGGGGCAGGGATGGCAATCAGCCCCAGCATTTT.

This clone showed up just once. The rearrangement joins TRBV5-4 to TRBJ2-1; 12 bases fit TRBD2. J was trimmed by 9 bases and V by 2 bases; bases with no gene match: 3. Germline V lookup: CDR1 SGHNT, CDR2 YYREEE (reference sequence). The CDR3 has 14 residues. The CDR3 spells CASSLRLAGVEQFF. Here the CDR3 DNA reads TGTGCCAGCAGCTTACGACTAGCGGGAGTTGAGCAGTTCTTC.

CDR3 DNA: TGTGCCAGTAGTATGGGAGCGGGGGGGCGGCATGAGCAGTTCTTC. It yields the protein CASSMGAGGRHEQFF. The V gene is TRBV19, the J gene TRBJ2-1, with 10 nucleotides matching TRBD2. CDR3 length: 15 amino acids. Unmatched junction bases numbered 7, after V lost 3 bases and J lost 8 bases. Looked up from germline, CDR1 is LNHDA and CDR2 is SQIVND (reference sequence). The entire variable domain, with the rest obtained from reference TRBV19 and TRBJ2-1, is as follows: DGGITQSPKYLFRKEGQNVTLSCEQNLNHDAMYWYRQDPGQGLRLIYYSQIVNDFQKGDIAEGYSVSREKKESFPLTVTSAQKNPTAFYLCASSMGAGGRHEQFFGPGTRLTVL.

The gene calls are TRBV21-1 and TRBJ2-7; TRBD2 is taken as the D call from the table, unchecked against the DNA. TRBV21-1 is designated a pseudogene. CDR3 length equals 17 residues. The CDR3 DNA is TGTGCCAGCAGCAAAGGGAAGGCAGCCGGAGGTCCATACGAGCAGTACGTC. It codes for CASSKGKAAGGPYEQYV.

A few counts support this clone. V usage is TRBV19 and J usage is TRBJ1-5; D may be TRBD1 (6 bases). Germline V gene lookup returns CDR1 LNHDA and CDR2 SQIVND (reference sequence). There are 18 residues in the CDR3. V was cut by 2 bases and J by 0 bases, with 17 bases left in between. CDR3: CASSIRPSGTNSNQPQHF. CDR3 sequence (DNA): TGTGCCAGTAGTATAAGGCCCAGTGGGACAAATAGCAATCAGCCCCAGCATTTT.

The chain has TRBV19 and TRBJ1-5, with D possibly being TRBD1 (6 bases). The CDR3 sequence is 13 residues long. Germline V gene data show CDR1 as LNHDA and CDR2 as SQIVND (reference sequence). V was pared by 7 bases and J by 5 bases, with 12 bases between. CDR3 amino acids: CASKTGDYQPQHF. For the CDR3, the DNA is TGTGCCAGTAAGACAGGCGATTATCAGCCCCAGCATTTT. Supplemented by reference TRBV19 and TRBJ1-5, the full variable domain reads DGGITQSPKYLFRKEGQNVTLSCEQNLNHDAMYWYRQDPGQGLRLIYYSQIVNDFQKGDIAEGYSVSREKKESFPLTVTSAQKNPTAFYLCASKTGDYQPQHFGDGTRLSIL.

The chain recombines TRBV5-1 with TRBJ2-1, with TRBD1 identical over 9 bases. The CDR3 sequence is 16 residues long. Germline V gene sequence: CDR1 SGHRS, CDR2 YFSETQ. The trim removed 0 bases at V and 5 bases at J, leaving 6 bases unmatched. Written as DNA, the CDR3 is TGCGCCAGCAGCTTGGGGGGACAGGGAAAGAACAATGAGCAGTTCTTC. It yields the protein CASSLGGQGKNNEQFF.